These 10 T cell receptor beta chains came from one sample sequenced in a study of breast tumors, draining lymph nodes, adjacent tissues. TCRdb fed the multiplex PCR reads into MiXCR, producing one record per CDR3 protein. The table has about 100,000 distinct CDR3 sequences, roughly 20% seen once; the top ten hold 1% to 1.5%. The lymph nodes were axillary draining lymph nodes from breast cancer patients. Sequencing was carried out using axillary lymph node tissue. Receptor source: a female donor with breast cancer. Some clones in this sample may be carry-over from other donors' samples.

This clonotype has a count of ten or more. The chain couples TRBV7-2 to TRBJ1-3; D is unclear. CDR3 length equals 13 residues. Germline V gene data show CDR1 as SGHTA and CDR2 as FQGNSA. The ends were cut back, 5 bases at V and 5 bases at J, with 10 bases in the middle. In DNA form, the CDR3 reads TGTGCCAGCAGCCACCGGACCCGAAACACCATATATTTT. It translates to CASSHRTRNTIYF.

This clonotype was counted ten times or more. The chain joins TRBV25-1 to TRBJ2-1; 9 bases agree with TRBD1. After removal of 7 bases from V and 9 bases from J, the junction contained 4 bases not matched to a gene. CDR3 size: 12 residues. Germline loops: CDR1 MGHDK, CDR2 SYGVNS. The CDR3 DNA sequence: TGTGCCAGCAACACAGGGGGCCGTGAGCAGTTCTTC. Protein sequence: CASNTGGREQFF.

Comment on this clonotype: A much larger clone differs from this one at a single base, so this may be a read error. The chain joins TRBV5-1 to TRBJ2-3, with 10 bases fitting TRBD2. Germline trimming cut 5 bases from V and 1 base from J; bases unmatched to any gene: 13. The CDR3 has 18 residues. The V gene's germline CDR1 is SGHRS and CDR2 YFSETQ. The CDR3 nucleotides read TGCGCCAGCAGTACCGGGACTAGCGAGAGGACAGGCACAGATACGCAGTATTTT. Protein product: CASSTGTSERTGTDTQYF.

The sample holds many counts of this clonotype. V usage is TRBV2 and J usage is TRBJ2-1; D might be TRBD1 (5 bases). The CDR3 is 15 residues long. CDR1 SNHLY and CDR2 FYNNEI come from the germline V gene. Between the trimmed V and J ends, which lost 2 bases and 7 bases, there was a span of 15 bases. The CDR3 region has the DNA TGTGCCAGCAGTGAATCCTCTTTAGGGGCGAATGAGCAGTTCTTC. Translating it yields CASSESSLGANEQFF.

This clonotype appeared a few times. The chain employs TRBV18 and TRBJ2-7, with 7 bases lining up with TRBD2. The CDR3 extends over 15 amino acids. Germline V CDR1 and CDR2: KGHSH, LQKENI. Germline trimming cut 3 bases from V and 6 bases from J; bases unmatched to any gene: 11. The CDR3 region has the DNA TGTGCCAGCTCACCGCCGACAGCGGGAATAGGCGAGCAGTACTTC. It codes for CASSPPTAGIGEQYF.

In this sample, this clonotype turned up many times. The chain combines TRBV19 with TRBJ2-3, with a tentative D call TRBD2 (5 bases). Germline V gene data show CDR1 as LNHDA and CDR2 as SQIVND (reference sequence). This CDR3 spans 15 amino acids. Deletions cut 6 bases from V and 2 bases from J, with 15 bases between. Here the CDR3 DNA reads TGTGCCAGTAGGGGAAGCGGAACCACCACAGATACGCAGTATTTT. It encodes CASRGSGTTTDTQYF.

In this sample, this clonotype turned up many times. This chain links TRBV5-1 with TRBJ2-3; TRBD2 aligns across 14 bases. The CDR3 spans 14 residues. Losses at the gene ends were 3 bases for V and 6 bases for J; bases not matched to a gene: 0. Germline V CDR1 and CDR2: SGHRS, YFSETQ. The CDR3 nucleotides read TGCGCCAGCAGCTGGACTAGCGGGAGGGATACGCAGTATTTT. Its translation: CASSWTSGRDTQYF.

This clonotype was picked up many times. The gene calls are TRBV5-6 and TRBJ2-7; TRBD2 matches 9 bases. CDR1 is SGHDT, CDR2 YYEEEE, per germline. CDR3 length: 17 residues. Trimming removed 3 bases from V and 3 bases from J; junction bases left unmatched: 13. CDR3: CASSSPPAGGLFYEQYF. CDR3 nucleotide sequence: TGTGCCAGCAGCTCACCCCCAGCGGGAGGTTTGTTCTACGAGCAGTACTTC. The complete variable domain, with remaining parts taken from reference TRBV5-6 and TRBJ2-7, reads DAGVTQSPTHLIKTRGQQVTLRCSPKSGHDTVSWYQQALGQGPQFIFQYYEEEERQRGNFPDRFSGHQFPNYSSELNVNALLLGDSALYLCASSSPPAGGLFYEQYFGPGTRLTVT.

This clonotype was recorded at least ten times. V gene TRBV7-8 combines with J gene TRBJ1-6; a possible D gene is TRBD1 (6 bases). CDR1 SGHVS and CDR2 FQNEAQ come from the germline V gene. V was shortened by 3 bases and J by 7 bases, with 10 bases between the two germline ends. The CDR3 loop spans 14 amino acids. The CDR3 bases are TGTGCCAGCAGCTTTGGACAGCGGAATTCACCCCTCCACTTT. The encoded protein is CASSFGQRNSPLHF.

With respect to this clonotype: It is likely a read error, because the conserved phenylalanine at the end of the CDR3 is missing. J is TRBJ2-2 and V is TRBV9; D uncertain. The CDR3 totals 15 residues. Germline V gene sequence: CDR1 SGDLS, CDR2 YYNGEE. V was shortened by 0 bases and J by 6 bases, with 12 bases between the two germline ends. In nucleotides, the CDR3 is TGTGCCAGCAGCGTAGGATGGGAAAGCGCCGGGGAGCTGTTTCTT. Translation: CASSVGWESAGELFL.